This T cell receptor (beta chain) came from a study of cytomegalovirus exposure and HLA in healthy donors. Points from the study as a whole: A previous analysis found most TCR beta V segments productive roughly 90% or roughly 30% of the time.

Trimming took off 4 bases at V and 10 bases at J, with 17 bases between the two ends. Germline values: CDR1 GTSNPN, CDR2 SVGIG (reference sequence). The CDR3 is 14 amino acids. Both 60 Vbeta primers and 13 Jbeta primers went into the PCR. Clones were read by immunoSEQ multiplex PCR, and TCRdb kept only the in-frame ones, dropping some. The sample contains 110,000 to 150,000 clones, about 70% of which appear only once. Points on this clone: Its specificity is not known.

This sequence originates from a man between 60 and 75 years old in good health and CMV-seronegative. J is TRBJ1-6 and V is TRBV30; weak D call: TRBD1 (5 bases). What was sequenced was PBMCs. CDR3 DNA sequence: TGTGCCTGGAACCTGCTAGGGGAAGGATCACCCCTCCACTTT. Protein sequence: CAWNLLGEGSPLHF.